The rows below give T cell receptor beta chains drawn from one sample of a study of brain T cells in children with intractable seizures. Data came from immunoSEQ multiplex PCR; TCRdb stores just in-frame clones and leaves some out. Of under 400,000 clones in the sample, roughly 93% were seen once. Sequenced here: peripheral blood, sampled roughly 5 months after surgery. The receptors derive from a boy younger than two with tuberous sclerosis and intractable seizures. Each CDR3 is given with its conserved first and last residue. The D gene is left open where the match is weak. Clone size is given for some rows only: seen once, a few or many times, or a class if the clone is expanded.

d_call	clone_size	v_call	j_call	cdr3_nt	cdr3_aa
NA	once	TRBV7-9	TRBJ1-2	TGTGCCAGCAGCCTCGGGCAATACTATGGCTACACCTTC	CASSLGQYYGYTF
TRBD1	NA	TRBV6-5	TRBJ1-5	TGTGCCAGCAGGTCGGGAACAGGGGGCCAACAGCCCCAGCATTTT	CASRSGTGGQQPQHF
TRBD1	NA	TRBV4-1	TRBJ2-7	TGCGCCAGCAGCCAATACGCCGGGACAGCCTACGAGCAGTACTTC	CASSQYAGTAYEQYF
NA	NA	TRBV5-1	TRBJ2-3	TGCGCCAGCAACGTGGGGGCGAGCACAGATACGCAGTATTTT	CASNVGASTDTQYF
NA	NA	TRBV4-1	TRBJ1-2	TGCGCCAGCAGCCAAGTCAGCGTCTCTGGCTACACCTTC	CASSQVSVSGYTF
TRBD2	NA	TRBV20-1	TRBJ2-2	TGCAGTGCTAGTCTCGGGGGGATCGGGGAGCTGTTTTTT	CSASLGGIGELFF
TRBD2	medium-sized	TRBV6-2/TRBV6-3	TRBJ2-3	TGTGCCAGCAGTTACTCGATCGCTAGCGGCAACACAGATACGCAGTATTTT	CASSYSIASGNTDTQYF
TRBD1	NA	TRBV7-7	TRBJ2-5	TGTGCTAGCAGCCTCGACAGGGATCGGGAGACCCAGTACTTC	CASSLDRDRETQYF
NA	NA	TRBV5-4	TRBJ2-7	TGTGCCAGCAGCGTGGGAGCTTCCTACGAGCAGTACTTC	CASSVGASYEQYF
NA	NA	TRBV7-9	TRBJ1-2	TGTGCCAGCAGCTCCCTGCAGGGTCCCACGGGCTACACCTTC	CASSSLQGPTGYTF
TRBD2	NA	TRBV6-5	TRBJ2-7	TGTGCCAGCACGGGACTATCCTACGAGCAGTACTTC	CASTGLSYEQYF